The 17 T cell receptor beta chains listed next were all sequenced from one sample in a study of post-analysis software for immune sequencing data. These receptors' antigens are unknown. Study-wide findings and caveats: Patients carried roughly five TRBV segments more frequently than controls did, and TRBV5-6, TRBV5-1 and TRBV20-1 were among them.

cDNA libraries for TCR beta contained unique molecular identifiers. TCRdb ran MiXCR on the PCR reads and lists one entry per CDR3 protein. The data contain fewer than 900,000 distinct CDR3 sequences, about 45% of them singletons. The sample was blood. The source is a girl aged 10 to 17 with multiple sclerosis.

The chain uses TRBV29-1 and TRBJ2-3; D remains ambiguous. Trimming removed 3 bases at V and 0 bases at J, with 10 bases between. The CDR3 has 14 amino acids. CDR1 and CDR2 (germline): SQVTM, ANQGSEA. The CDR3 DNA reads as TGCAGCGTTGAGGGTACCAGGAGCACAGATACGCAGTATTTT. Translated: CSVEGTRSTDTQYF.

This sequence joins TRBV6-5 and TRBJ2-1; TRBD2 agrees at 8 bases. The germline gives CDR1 MNHEY, CDR2 SVGAGI. This CDR3 contains 15 residues. The V gene end was trimmed by 2 bases and the J gene end by 6 bases; junction bases not matched to a gene: 6. In DNA, the CDR3 is TGTGCCAGCAGTTACGGGGGACTAGTACGCAATGAGCAGTTCTTC. It is translated as CASSYGGLVRNEQFF.

V is TRBV7-3 and J is TRBJ2-1; D possibly corresponds to TRBD2 (6 bases). The CDR3 runs 16 residues. The germline V gene has CDR1 SGHTA and CDR2 FQGTGA. Trimming left V 2 bases short and J 2 bases short, with 13 bases between. The CDR3 loop is CASSLGGSGTYNEQFF. The CDR3 nucleotides read TGTGCCAGCAGCTTAGGAGGGAGTGGGACCTACAATGAGCAGTTCTTC.

The rearrangement joins TRBV6-2 or TRBV6-3 to TRBJ2-1; possible D gene TRBD2, 6 bases. V was pared by 5 bases and J by 5 bases, with 19 bases between. This CDR3 has 16 amino acids. Germline V lookup: CDR1 MNHEY, CDR2 SVGEGT. The CDR3 protein is CASSPRLVTVNNEQFF. The CDR3 DNA sequence: TGTGCCAGCAGTCCCCGACTAGTTACCGTCAACAATGAGCAGTTCTTC.

This clonotype showed up just once. J is TRBJ1-5 and V is TRBV6-1; 8 bases are shared with TRBD1. The CDR3 runs to 18 residues. Germline V lookup: CDR1 MNHNS, CDR2 SASEGT. V was pared by 6 bases and J by 3 bases, with 16 bases of the junction left unmatched. The CDR3 protein is CASSQTGQGRYPNQPQHF. In DNA form, the CDR3 reads TGTGCCAGCAGCCAAACTGGACAGGGCCGATACCCCAATCAGCCCCAGCATTTT.

This chain uses TRBV28 with TRBJ1-2; TRBD1 matches 7 bases. Germline V gives CDR1 MDHEN, CDR2 SYDVKM. V trimming: 2 bases; J trimming: 7 bases; junction bases outside the gene matches: 4. The length of the CDR3 is 13 residues. This chain's CDR3 is CASSLDRVGGYTF. CDR3 nucleotides: TGTGCCAGCAGTTTAGACAGGGTGGGTGGCTACACCTTC.

In its sample, this clonotype was seen a few times. The V gene is TRBV28, the J gene TRBJ2-3; no clear D. The length of the CDR3 is 15 residues. The V end was cut by 6 bases, the J end by 6 bases, with 19 bases between. The germline gives CDR1 MDHEN, CDR2 SYDVKM. The DNA for the CDR3 is TGTGCCAGCAGCAAAAATTTCTTCCTCGGGGATACGCAGTATTTT. Translation gives CASSKNFFLGDTQYF.

This clonotype was detected a few times. This chain connects TRBV7-2 to TRBJ2-7; 7 nucleotides align to TRBD1. Trimming at V came to 1 base and at J to 6 bases, leaving 6 bases not matched to a gene. The V gene's germline CDR1 is SGHTA and CDR2 FQGNSA. The CDR3 is 14 amino acids. CDR3 nucleotide sequence: TGTGCCAGCAGCTTAGGGCGACAGGGCGGCGAGCAGTACTTC. It yields the protein CASSLGRQGGEQYF.

This clonotype was counted between two and nine times. V is TRBV7-8 and J is TRBJ2-7, with D maybe TRBD1 (5 bases). This CDR3 has 15 residues. V dropped 2 bases and J dropped 2 bases, with 13 bases sitting between them. Germline CDR1 SGHVS, CDR2 FQNEAQ. As DNA, the CDR3 is TGTGCCAGCAGCTTATTGAGGCAGGGCCCCTACGAGCAGTACTTC. This translates into CASSLLRQGPYEQYF.

There are a few counts of this clonotype. This CDR3 is CASSLGATSYEQYF. Here the CDR3 DNA reads TGTGCCAGCAGCCTCGGGGCGACCTCCTACGAGCAGTACTTC. This rearrangement joins TRBV12-3 or TRBV12-4 to TRBJ2-7; D may correspond to TRBD1 or TRBD2 (5 bases each). The germline V and J ends were trimmed by 6 bases and 0 bases, with 12 bases remaining between them. The CDR3 consists of 14 residues.

The CDR3 loop reads CASRGQGNHQPQHF. The CDR3 coding sequence is TGTGCCAGCAGAGGACAGGGGAATCATCAGCCCCAGCATTTT. The gene calls are TRBV6-5 and TRBJ1-5; TRBD1 aligns across 9 bases. The length of the CDR3 is 14 residues. The V segment lost 6 bases and the J segment 5 bases; nucleotides outside the gene matches: 5. Germline V gene lookup returns CDR1 MNHEY and CDR2 SVGAGI.

The chain is built from TRBV12-3 or TRBV12-4 and TRBJ2-2; D might be TRBD2 (5 bases). The V and J ends lost 3 bases and 4 bases respectively, with 12 bases between them. The CDR3 runs 15 residues. Here the CDR3 DNA reads TGTGCCAGCAGTTTTCGAGGGCCGGGCACCGGGGAGCTGTTTTTT. It yields the protein CASSFRGPGTGELFF.

The count of this clonotype is one. The CDR3 spells CAIGNTEAFF. The CDR3 coding sequence is TGTGCCATAGGGAACACTGAAGCTTTCTTT. The chain couples TRBV10-3 to TRBJ1-1; no definite D call. This CDR3 spans 10 amino acids. The germline gives CDR1 ENHRY, CDR2 SYGVKD. Trimming pared 9 bases from V and 1 base from J, leaving 3 bases between.

This chain joins TRBV3-1 and TRBJ1-6; D is ambiguous. The CDR3 consists of 15 residues. Germline-derived CDR1 and CDR2 are LGHDT and YNNKEL (reference sequence). Trimming pared 2 bases from V and 7 bases from J, leaving 12 bases between. The CDR3 DNA sequence: TGTGCCAGCAGCCAACTAGACGACGCAAATTCACCCCTCCACTTT. It specifies CASSQLDDANSPLHF.

This rearrangement joins TRBV19 to TRBJ2-7; perhaps TRBD1 as D (6 bases). Deletions cut 5 bases from V and 0 bases from J, with 11 bases between. Germline V gives CDR1 LNHDA, CDR2 SQIVND (reference sequence). The CDR3 is 14 residues long. The DNA for the CDR3 is TGTGCCAGTAGTCCGAGGGACACCTCCTACGAGCAGTACTTC. This encodes CASSPRDTSYEQYF.

This clonotype was picked up one time. The chain joins TRBV10-3 to TRBJ2-1; 10 bases are a match to TRBD2. The length of the CDR3 is 17 residues. Germline CDR1 reads ENHRY; CDR2 reads SYGVKD. J lost 2 bases, V lost 1 base, and 5 bases had no gene match. DNA of the CDR3: TGTGCCATCAGTGAGTGGAGTAGCGGGAGGCCCTACAATGAGCAGTTCTTC. Translating it yields CAISEWSSGRPYNEQFF.

Here the CDR3 DNA reads TGTGCCAGCACACCGGGACAGGGGCCGTACGAGCAGTACTTC. It encodes CASTPGQGPYEQYF. The chain joins TRBV12-3 or TRBV12-4 to TRBJ2-7, with TRBD1 matching 10 bases. CDR3 length equals 14 residues. V dropped 7 bases and J dropped 4; count of bases not matched to a gene: 7.